The clone carrying this T cell receptor (beta chain) was observed a few times. Its antigen is unidentified. These data are taken from a study of blood T cells in healthy people across ages. Findings and limits, study-wide: Measured against age, TCR beta diversity per million T cells decreased in a roughly linear manner. Investigators viewed diversity estimates from one million T cells as underestimates, the study reported.

The CDR3 has 15 amino acids. J was trimmed by 11 bases and V by 1 base; bases with no gene match: 11. CDR1 is LGHNA, CDR2 YNFKEQ, per germline. PBMCs were isolated at a quantity of at least 6.5 million per sample. Together with a sample-barcoded 5' primer, a J-beta primer mix was included in a second PCR lasting roughly 7 to 11 cycles. Through a template-switch adaptor with 12 random nucleotides, each cDNA molecule received a tag. TCRdb re-analysed the 5' RACE reads in MiXCR, keeping a single row per CDR3 protein. Among 1 million or so distinct CDR3 sequences listed, under 45% were seen once. The sequenced sample was blood. This chain links TRBV4-2 with TRBJ2-3, with 8 nucleotides matching TRBD1. The receptor comes from a woman in her sixties or seventies in good health. The CDR3 here is CASSQGAGGRGVQYF. For the CDR3, the DNA is TGTGCCAGCAGCCAAGGGGCAGGGGGCAGAGGTGTGCAGTATTTT.